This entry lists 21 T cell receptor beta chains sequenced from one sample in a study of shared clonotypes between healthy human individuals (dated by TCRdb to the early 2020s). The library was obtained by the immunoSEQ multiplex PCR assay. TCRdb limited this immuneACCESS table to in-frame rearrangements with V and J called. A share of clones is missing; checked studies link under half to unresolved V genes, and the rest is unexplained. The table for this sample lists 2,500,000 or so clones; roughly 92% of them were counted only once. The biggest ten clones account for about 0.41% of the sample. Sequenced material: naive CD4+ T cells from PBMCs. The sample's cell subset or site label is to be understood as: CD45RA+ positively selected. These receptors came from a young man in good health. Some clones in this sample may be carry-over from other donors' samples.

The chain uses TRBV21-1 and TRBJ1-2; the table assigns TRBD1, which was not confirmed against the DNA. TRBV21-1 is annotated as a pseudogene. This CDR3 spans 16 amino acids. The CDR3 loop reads CASSSPGQGGRDGYTF. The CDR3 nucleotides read TGTGCCAGCAGCAGCCCTGGACAGGGCGGGCGGGATGGCTACACCTTC.

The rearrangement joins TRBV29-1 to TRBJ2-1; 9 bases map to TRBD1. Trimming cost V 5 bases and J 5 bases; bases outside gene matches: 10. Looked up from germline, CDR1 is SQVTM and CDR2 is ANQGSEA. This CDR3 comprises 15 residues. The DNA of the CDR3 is TGCAGCGTTCCTCTTTGGGACAGGGAACACAATGAGCAGTTCTTC. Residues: CSVPLWDREHNEQFF.

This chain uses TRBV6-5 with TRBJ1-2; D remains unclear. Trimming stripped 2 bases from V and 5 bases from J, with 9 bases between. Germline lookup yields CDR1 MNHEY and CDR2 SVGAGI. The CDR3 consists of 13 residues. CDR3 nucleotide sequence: TGTGCCAGCAGTTACCGGCAGGAGTATGGCTACACCTTC. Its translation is CASSYRQEYGYTF.

The CDR3 loop is CASSRLRYTEAFF. The CDR3 nucleotides are TGCGCCAGCAGTCGTTTGCGCTACACTGAAGCTTTCTTT. The chain uses TRBV5-1 and TRBJ1-1; D gene ambiguous. V lost 5 bases and J lost 3, with 11 bases in between. Germline CDR1 SGHRS, CDR2 YFSETQ. The CDR3 runs 13 residues.

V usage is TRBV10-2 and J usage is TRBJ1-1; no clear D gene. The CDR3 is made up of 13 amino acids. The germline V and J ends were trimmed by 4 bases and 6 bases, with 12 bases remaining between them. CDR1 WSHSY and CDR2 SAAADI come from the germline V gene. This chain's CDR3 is CASSGGPSAEAFF. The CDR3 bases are TGCGCCAGCAGTGGAGGGCCGTCGGCTGAAGCTTTCTTT.

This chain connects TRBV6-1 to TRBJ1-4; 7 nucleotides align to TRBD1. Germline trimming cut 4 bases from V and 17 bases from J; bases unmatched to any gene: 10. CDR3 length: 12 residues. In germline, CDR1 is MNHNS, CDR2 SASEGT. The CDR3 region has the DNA TGTGCCAGCAGTGCGGGGTGGGGACAGTCCTTTTTT. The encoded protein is CASSAGWGQSFF.

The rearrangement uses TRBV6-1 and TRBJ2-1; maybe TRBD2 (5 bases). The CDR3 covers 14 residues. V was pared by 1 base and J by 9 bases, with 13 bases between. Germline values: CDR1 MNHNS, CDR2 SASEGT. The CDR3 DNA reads TGTGCCAGCAGTGAAGAACGCGGCGAGGGTGAGCAGTTCTTC. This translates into CASSEERGEGEQFF.

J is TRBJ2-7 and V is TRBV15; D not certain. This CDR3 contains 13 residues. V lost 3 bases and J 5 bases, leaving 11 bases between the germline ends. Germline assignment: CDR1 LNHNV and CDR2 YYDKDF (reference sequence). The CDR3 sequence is CATSRLRVNEQYF. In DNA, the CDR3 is TGTGCCACCAGCAGGCTCCGGGTGAACGAGCAGTACTTC.

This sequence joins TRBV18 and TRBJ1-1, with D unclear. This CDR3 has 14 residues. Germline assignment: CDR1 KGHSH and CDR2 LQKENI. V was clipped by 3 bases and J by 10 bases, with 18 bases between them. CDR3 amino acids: CASSPNGGSLAAFF. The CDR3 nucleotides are TGTGCCAGCTCACCGAACGGAGGTTCCCTGGCAGCTTTCTTT. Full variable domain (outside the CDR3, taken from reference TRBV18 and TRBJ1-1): NAGVMQNPRHLVRRRGQEARLRCSPMKGHSHVYWYRQLPEEGLKFMVYLQKENIIDESGMPKERFSAEFPKEGPSILRIQQVVRGDSAAYFCASSPNGGSLAAFFGQGTRLTVV.

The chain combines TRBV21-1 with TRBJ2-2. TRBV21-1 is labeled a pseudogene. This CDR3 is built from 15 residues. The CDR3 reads CASTTSSPKPGELFF. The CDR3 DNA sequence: TGTGCCAGCACAACCTCCTCTCCAAAACCCGGGGAGCTGTTTTTT.

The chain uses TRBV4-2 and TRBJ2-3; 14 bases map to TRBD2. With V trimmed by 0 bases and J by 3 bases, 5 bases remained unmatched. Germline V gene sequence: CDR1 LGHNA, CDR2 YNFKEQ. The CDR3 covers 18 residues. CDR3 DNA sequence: TGTGCCAGCAGCCAAGAAGTCGGGACTAGCGGGAGAACAGATACGCAGTATTTT. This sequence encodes CASSQEVGTSGRTDTQYF.

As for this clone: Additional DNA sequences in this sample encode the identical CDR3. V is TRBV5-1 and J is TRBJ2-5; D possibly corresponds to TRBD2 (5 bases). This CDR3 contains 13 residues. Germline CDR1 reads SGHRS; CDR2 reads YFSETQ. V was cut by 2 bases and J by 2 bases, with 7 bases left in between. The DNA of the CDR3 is TGCGCCAGCAGCTTACCGGGGCAAGAGACCCAGTACTTC. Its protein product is CASSLPGQETQYF.

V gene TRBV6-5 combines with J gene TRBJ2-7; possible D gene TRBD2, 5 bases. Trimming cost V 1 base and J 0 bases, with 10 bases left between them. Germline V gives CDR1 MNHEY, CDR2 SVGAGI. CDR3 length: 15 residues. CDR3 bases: TGTGCCAGCAGTTACTTGAGGGCTGGCTCCTACGAGCAGTACTTC. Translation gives CASSYLRAGSYEQYF.

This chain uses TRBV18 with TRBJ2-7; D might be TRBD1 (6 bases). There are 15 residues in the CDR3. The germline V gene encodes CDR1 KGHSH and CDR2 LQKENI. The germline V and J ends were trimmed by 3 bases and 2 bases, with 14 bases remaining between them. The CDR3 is CASSPDRLPTYEQYF. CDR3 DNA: TGTGCCAGCTCACCCGACAGGTTACCAACCTACGAGCAGTACTTC.

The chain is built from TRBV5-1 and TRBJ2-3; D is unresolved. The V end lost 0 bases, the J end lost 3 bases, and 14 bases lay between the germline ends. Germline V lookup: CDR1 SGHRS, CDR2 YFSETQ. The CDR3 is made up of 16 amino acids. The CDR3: CASSLGSGPRTDTQYF. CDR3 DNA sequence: TGCGCCAGCAGCTTGGGGTCTGGACCGCGGACAGATACGCAGTATTTT.

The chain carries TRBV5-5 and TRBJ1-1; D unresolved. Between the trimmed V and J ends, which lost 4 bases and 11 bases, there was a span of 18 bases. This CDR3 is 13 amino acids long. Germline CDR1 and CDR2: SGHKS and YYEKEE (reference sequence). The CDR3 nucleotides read TGTGCCAGCAGCCCCCAAGTAGTAGGGTACGCTTTCTTT. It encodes CASSPQVVGYAFF.

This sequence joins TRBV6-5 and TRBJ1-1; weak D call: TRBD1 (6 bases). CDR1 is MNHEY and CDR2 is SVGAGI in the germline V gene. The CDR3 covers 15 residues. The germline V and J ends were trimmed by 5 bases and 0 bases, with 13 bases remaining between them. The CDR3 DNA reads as TGTGCCAGCAGTGGGAGGGGGTACATGAACACTGAAGCTTTCTTT. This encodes CASSGRGYMNTEAFF.

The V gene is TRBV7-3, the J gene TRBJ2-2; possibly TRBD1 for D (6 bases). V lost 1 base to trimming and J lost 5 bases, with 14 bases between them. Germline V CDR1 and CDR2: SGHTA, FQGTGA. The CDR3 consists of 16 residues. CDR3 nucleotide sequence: TGTGCCAGCAGCTTAAGCTGGGGGCGTGGTACCGGGGAGCTGTTTTTT. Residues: CASSLSWGRGTGELFF.

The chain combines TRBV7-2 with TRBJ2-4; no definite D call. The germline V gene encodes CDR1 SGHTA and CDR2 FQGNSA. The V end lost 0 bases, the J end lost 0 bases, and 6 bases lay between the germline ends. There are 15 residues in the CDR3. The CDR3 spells CASSLAALAKNIQYF. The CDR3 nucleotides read TGTGCCAGCAGCTTAGCGGCGCTAGCCAAAAACATTCAGTACTTC.

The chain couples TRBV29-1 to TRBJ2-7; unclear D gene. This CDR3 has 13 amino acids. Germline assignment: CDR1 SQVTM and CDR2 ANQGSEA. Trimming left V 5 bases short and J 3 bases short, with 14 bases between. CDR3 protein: CSVSRLASYEQYF. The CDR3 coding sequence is TGCAGCGTTTCCAGACTCGCTAGCTACGAGCAGTACTTC.

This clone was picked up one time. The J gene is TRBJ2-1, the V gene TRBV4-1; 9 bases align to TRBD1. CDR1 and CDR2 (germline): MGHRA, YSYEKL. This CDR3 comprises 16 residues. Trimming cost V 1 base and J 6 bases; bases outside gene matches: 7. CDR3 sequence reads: CASSQGPGQGSNEQFF. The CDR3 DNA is TGCGCCAGCAGCCAAGGTCCGGGACAGGGATCCAATGAGCAGTTCTTC.